This TCR beta chain was found in a study of blood T cells in healthy people across ages. Study outcomes and limitations: Researchers judged that diversity estimates from one million T cells fell short of true values. Significant beta diversity loss was already apparent by age around 40, declining roughly linearly.

Through a sample-barcoded 5' primer and a J-beta primer mix, a second PCR was run for roughly 7 to 12 cycles. TCRdb re-called the 5' RACE reads through MiXCR, storing one row per CDR3 protein. The data contain 1.4 million or so distinct CDR3 sequences, under 55% of them singletons. The CDR3 runs to 15 residues. V lost 5 bases, J lost 1 base, and 5 bases stayed unmatched. The germline V gene encodes CDR1 MNHEY and CDR2 SVGEGT. The table lists this clonotype with a few counts. What it binds is unknown. There were at least 6 micrograms of total RNA extracted from every sample. The specimen was blood. The chain combines TRBV6-2 or TRBV6-3 with TRBJ2-1; TRBD2 agrees at 7 bases. This TCR derives from a woman in her late teens or twenties in good health. CDR3 sequence (DNA): TGTGCCAGCAGTGGGAGGGCACCATCCTACAATGAGCAGTTCTTC. Amino acids: CASSGRAPSYNEQFF.